There are many counts of the clone carrying this T cell receptor beta chain. Its antigen is not known. Patients chosen for sequencing had shown CD8+CD57+ cell expansion by flow cytometry. The patients, all of them, had severe acquired aplastic anemia. Blood came from patients not yet given any therapy. The data derive from a study of CD8+CD57+ T cells in acquired aplastic anemia. Genomic DNA served as template for TCR beta VDJ and CDR3 profiling. Via MiXCR, TCRdb re-called the reads, giving one row per CDR3 protein. This table holds 150,000 to 200,000 distinct CDR3 sequences, approximately 48% found once. The CDR3 is 16 residues long. Germline-derived CDR1 and CDR2 are MNHEY and SMNVEV (reference sequence). Trimming took 5 bases from V and 4 from J; bases not matched to a gene: 7. General study findings and limits: Researchers report that twenty-nine CD8+ CDR3 sequences appeared in both patients and controls. CD8+ Simpson's diversity did not differ significantly between patients and controls.

The sequenced sample consisted of sorted CD4+, CD8+, or CD8+CD57+ T cells (not recorded which) from PBMCs. The receptor was isolated from a human donor with aplastic anemia. The chain has TRBV27 and TRBJ1-6; 8 positions agree with TRBD1. The chain's CDR3 is CASSDRTGWYNSPLHF. The CDR3 DNA reads as TGTGCCAGCAGTGACAGGACAGGGTGGTATAATTCACCCCTCCACTTT.